A single sample is the source of the 18 T cell receptor beta chains below, sequenced in a study of PD-1 blockade in classical Hodgkin lymphoma. The data were produced by immunoSEQ multiplex PCR, yet TCRdb's version contains in-frame clones alone and is incomplete. The table lists more than 15,000 clones, roughly 63% of them singletons. Every one of the patients relapsed after autologous stem cell transplantation (brentuximab vedotin exposure was variable). The source material was peripheral blood mononuclear cells (PBMCs), sampled before the second cycle of nivolumab. The receptors shown here come from a human donor with classical Hodgkin lymphoma.

The chain has TRBV13 and TRBJ2-7; D possibly corresponds to TRBD2 (6 bases). Trimming cost V 6 bases and J 5 bases, with 20 bases left between them. This CDR3 is built from 15 residues. Germline V CDR1 and CDR2: PRHDT, FYEKMQ (reference sequence). CDR3 in DNA: TGTGCCAGCAGTGAAGTCGGGGGTTCGGATGACGAGCAGTACTTC. It specifies CASSEVGGSDDEQYF.

This chain joins TRBV14 and TRBJ2-1; 7 bases agree with TRBD1. CDR3 length: 15 amino acids. The germline gives CDR1 SGHDN, CDR2 FVKESK. V trimming: 4 bases; J trimming: 5 bases; junction bases outside the gene matches: 8. CDR3 DNA sequence: TGTGCCAGCAGCCCCCGGGACAGCTTAGACAATGAGCAGTTCTTC. It codes for CASSPRDSLDNEQFF.

The count of this clone is one. The chain joins TRBV6-5 to TRBJ2-7; 12 bases line up with TRBD2. CDR1 MNHEY and CDR2 SVGAGI come from the germline V gene. The CDR3 loop spans 15 amino acids. V shed 6 bases and J 7 bases; nucleotides not matched to a gene: 10. The CDR3 here is CASSLRLAGDREQYF. In DNA, the CDR3 is TGTGCCAGCAGCCTCCGACTAGCGGGAGACAGGGAGCAGTACTTC.

The gene calls are TRBV5-1 and TRBJ1-2, with 7 bases fitting TRBD1. The CDR3 is made up of 15 amino acids. The V gene end was trimmed by 4 bases and the J gene end by 4 bases; junction bases not matched to a gene: 10. Germline V CDR1 and CDR2: SGHRS, YFSETQ. This chain's CDR3 is CASSQGLRGLYGYTF. The CDR3 region has the DNA TGCGCCAGCAGCCAGGGACTTAGGGGGCTCTATGGCTACACCTTC. Together with reference TRBV5-1 and TRBJ1-2, the CDR3 gives the full variable domain: KAGVTQTPRYLIKTRGQQVTLSCSPISGHRSVSWYQQTPGQGLQFLFEYFSETQRNKGNFPGRFSGRQFSNSRSEMNVSTLELGDSALYLCASSQGLRGLYGYTFGSGTRLTVV.

This rearrangement joins TRBV6-1 to TRBJ2-3; D remains unclear. Germline V CDR1 and CDR2: MNHNS, SASEGT. This CDR3 region has 13 residues. The ends were cut back, 7 bases at V and 2 bases at J, with 10 bases in the middle. CDR3 region: CASNYGPTDTQYF. Here the CDR3 DNA reads TGTGCCAGCAATTACGGACCCACAGATACGCAGTATTTT.

This clone is termed medium-sized. The rearrangement links TRBV2 to TRBJ2-7; 10 bases agree with TRBD1. V lost 6 bases, J lost 6 bases, and 8 bases stayed unmatched. This CDR3 contains 14 residues. Germline CDR1 and CDR2: SNHLY and FYNNEI. The CDR3 here is CASRAGTGDREQYF. The CDR3 DNA reads TGTGCCAGCAGGGCCGGGACAGGGGACCGCGAGCAGTACTTC.

The chain employs TRBV28 and TRBJ2-1; 7 nucleotides line up with TRBD2. Looked up from germline, CDR1 is MDHEN and CDR2 is SYDVKM. The CDR3 is 15 amino acids. V lost 2 bases and J lost 7; bases outside the gene matches: 8. CDR3 protein: CASSLERLAGNEQFF. The CDR3 DNA sequence: TGTGCCAGCAGTTTAGAGAGACTAGCTGGTAATGAGCAGTTCTTC.

This clone was found a few times. The chain joins TRBV2 to TRBJ2-2, with 12 bases identical to TRBD2. With V trimmed by 5 bases and J by 5 bases, 15 bases remained unmatched. Germline lookup yields CDR1 SNHLY and CDR2 FYNNEI. The CDR3 spans 19 residues. The CDR3, as DNA: TGTGCCAGCAGTTGGTCCCAGGAGACTAGCGGGAGAGGTACCGGGGAGCTGTTTTTT. Encoded protein: CASSWSQETSGRGTGELFF. Variable domain in full (rest from reference TRBV2 and TRBJ2-2): EPEVTQTPSHQVTQMGQEVILRCVPISNHLYFYWYRQILGQKVEFLVSFYNNEISEKSEIFDDQFSVERPDGSNFTLKIRSTKLEDSAMYFCASSWSQETSGRGTGELFFGEGSRLTVL.

The chain links TRBV5-8 to TRBJ2-7; 9 bases agree with TRBD1. The CDR3 totals 13 residues. Germline V gives CDR1 SGHTS, CDR2 YDEGEE. Unmatched junction bases numbered 3, after V lost 4 bases and J lost 4 bases. The CDR3 here is CASSKDRGYEQYF. The CDR3 bases are TGTGCCAGCAGCAAAGACAGGGGGTACGAGCAGTACTTC.

The V gene is TRBV2, the J gene TRBJ1-2; D is possibly TRBD1 (6 bases). This CDR3 is built from 14 residues. Germline lookup yields CDR1 SNHLY and CDR2 FYNNEI. V lost 7 bases and J 6 bases, leaving 18 bases between the germline ends. The CDR3 DNA follows: TGTGCCAGCATATCGTCGGGGGGGGCGGATGGCTACACCTTC. Amino acid sequence: CASISSGGADGYTF. Using reference TRBV2 and TRBJ1-2 for the parts outside the CDR3, the full variable domain is EPEVTQTPSHQVTQMGQEVILRCVPISNHLYFYWYRQILGQKVEFLVSFYNNEISEKSEIFDDQFSVERPDGSNFTLKIRSTKLEDSAMYFCASISSGGADGYTFGSGTRLTVV.

The V call is TRBV15, the J call TRBJ2-7; D may be TRBD1 or TRBD2 (6 bases each). V was cut by 0 bases and J by 4 bases, with 13 bases left in between. CDR3 size: 15 residues. Germline V gene data show CDR1 as LNHNV and CDR2 as YYDKDF (reference sequence). CDR3 residues: CATSREGGGLYEQYF. For the CDR3, the DNA is TGTGCCACCAGCAGAGAAGGAGGGGGGTTGTACGAGCAGTACTTC.

This sequence joins TRBV6-6 and TRBJ2-1, with 7 bases identical to TRBD2. The CDR3 is made up of 16 amino acids. Losses at the gene ends were 4 bases for V and 1 base for J; bases not matched to a gene: 7. Germline CDR1 reads MNHNY; CDR2 reads SVGAGI (reference sequence). The CDR3 sequence is CASSSWLADSYNEQFF. The CDR3 nucleotides are TGTGCCAGCAGTTCTTGGCTAGCGGATTCCTACAATGAGCAGTTCTTC.

This clone was counted a single time. The chain is built from TRBV5-1 and TRBJ1-1; the D gene is possibly TRBD1 (5 bases). CDR1 is SGHRS and CDR2 is YFSETQ in the germline V gene. Deletions cut 1 base from V and 5 bases from J, with 15 bases between. The CDR3 is made up of 15 amino acids. In DNA form, the CDR3 reads TGCGCCAGCAGCTTGATAGAGGGGCCAAGGACTGAAGCTTTCTTT. This translates into CASSLIEGPRTEAFF.

The chain is built from TRBV4-2 and TRBJ2-4; TRBD1 agrees at 9 bases. This CDR3 comprises 15 residues. From germline, CDR1 is LGHNA and CDR2 YNFKEQ. J lost 8 bases, V lost 4 bases, and 9 bases had no gene match. CDR3 nucleotide sequence: TGTGCCAGCAGCCTAGACGACAGGGGGGCGGACATTCAGTACTTC. This sequence encodes CASSLDDRGADIQYF.

This rearrangement joins TRBV7-2 to TRBJ2-7; 7 bases match TRBD1. Germline lookup yields CDR1 SGHTA and CDR2 FQGNSA. The J segment lost 5 bases and the V segment lost 5 bases, leaving 9 bases of the junction unmatched. The CDR3 sequence is 14 residues long. CDR3: CASSPAQGDHEQYF. The CDR3 DNA reads TGTGCCAGCAGCCCGGCGCAGGGGGACCACGAGCAGTACTTC.

This clone was observed a handful of times. The V gene is TRBV7-6, the J gene TRBJ2-5; 9 bases match TRBD2. After removal of 5 bases from V and 2 bases from J, the junction contained 6 bases not matched to a gene. The germline V gene has CDR1 SGHVS and CDR2 FNYEAQ. This CDR3 comprises 15 residues. CDR3 in amino acids: CASSPGLARQETQYF. CDR3 coding DNA: TGTGCCAGCAGCCCCGGACTAGCGAGACAAGAGACCCAGTACTTC.

This clone was observed a handful of times. Its ends do not fully match the called genes, so a read error is possible. V is TRBV5-6 and J is TRBJ2-4; 8 bases fit TRBD2. There are 14 residues in the CDR3. Germline V CDR1 and CDR2: SGHDT, YYEEEE. In DNA, the CDR3 is TGTGCCAGTAGCTTATCGGGGGGGCTCGACATTCAGTACTTC. Protein sequence: CASSLSGGLDIQYF.

The chain carries TRBV6-5 and TRBJ1-4, with D maybe TRBD1 (5 bases). CDR1 and CDR2 (germline): MNHEY, SVGAGI. V was cut by 2 bases and J by 6 bases, with 10 bases left in between. The CDR3 runs 14 residues. The CDR3 nucleotides read TGTGCCAGCAGTTACAGGGGAGTAGATGAAAAACTGTTTTTT. Amino acid sequence: CASSYRGVDEKLFF.